The count of the clone carrying this T cell receptor (beta chain) is one. CDR1 and CDR2 (germline): SEHNR, FQNEAQ (reference sequence). This CDR3 contains 12 residues. Per the original data handling: Reference gene primer amplification gave nucleated cell count estimates. Sequencing was performed with immunoSEQ multiplex PCR; in TCRdb, only in-frame clones are kept and a portion is missing. The V and J calls and clone size are taken from that table; D and trimming were inferred from the DNA. Here the sample spans 200,000 to 300,000 clones, around nine tenths being singletons. During active infection, Seattle patients enrolled and were then monitored through disease. This record belongs to a study of blood T cell repertoires in COVID-19. Turning to the study itself: The origin of the acute and convalescent COVID-19 samples was the United States, Italy and Spain.

The sequenced material came from peripheral blood. The sequence derives from a man younger than 45 with COVID-19, enrolled during active disease. The chain employs TRBV7-9 and TRBJ1-4, with 10 bases matching TRBD1. This CDR3 reads CGYGTGAEKLFF. In nucleotides, the CDR3 is TGTGGGTACGGGACAGGGGCCGAAAAACTGTTTTTT.